The 25 T cell receptor beta chains below all came from one sample that was sequenced in a study of OX40 agonist ivuxolimab in advanced cancers. Using immunoSEQ multiplex PCR, the repertoire was profiled, and TCRdb retains in-frame clones only, with some absent. The profile covers under 20,000 clones, with roughly nine tenths appearing a single time and approximately 15% taken by the ten largest. The sample in question was CD4+ or CD8+ T cells sorted from blood, obtained in a trial of the OX40 agonist ivuxolimab. The receptors stem from an adult with an advanced solid tumor such as melanoma, head and neck, liver or kidney cancer.

The chain joins TRBV6-6 to TRBJ2-7; possibly TRBD1 for D (6 bases). V was cut by 5 bases and J by 3 bases, with 14 bases left in between. Germline V CDR1 and CDR2: MNHNY, SVGAGI (reference sequence). The CDR3 sequence is 14 residues long. The CDR3 sequence is CASSPYRVGYEQYF. CDR3 nucleotides: TGTGCCAGCAGTCCATACAGGGTCGGCTACGAGCAGTACTTC.

The rearrangement uses TRBV5-1 and TRBJ2-7, with D perhaps matching TRBD1 (6 bases). This CDR3 is 14 amino acids long. Trimming stripped 4 bases from V and 0 bases from J, with 11 bases between. Looked up from germline, CDR1 is SGHRS and CDR2 is YFSETQ. The CDR3 protein is CASSPDRISYEQYF. In DNA form, the CDR3 reads TGCGCCAGCAGCCCAGACAGGATCTCCTACGAGCAGTACTTC.

The rearrangement uses TRBV27 and TRBJ1-5; the match to TRBD1 covers 7 bases. The CDR3 sequence is 17 residues long. The V gene's germline CDR1 is MNHEY and CDR2 SMNVEV (reference sequence). The J segment lost 0 bases and the V segment lost 6 bases, leaving 11 bases of the junction unmatched. CDR3 protein: CASSPVPGQYSNQPQHF. The CDR3 DNA reads as TGTGCCAGCAGCCCAGTCCCGGGACAGTATAGCAATCAGCCCCAGCATTTT.

The V call is TRBV5-4, the J call TRBJ2-1; 13 positions agree with TRBD2. This CDR3 comprises 17 residues. The ends lost 2 bases at V and 10 bases at J; junction bases unmatched: 12. Germline CDR1 is SGHNT and CDR2 is YYREEE (reference sequence). DNA of the CDR3: TGTGCCAGCAGCTTAGGTTCAACTAGCGGGAGGGCCGGGGAGCAGTTCTTC. This encodes CASSLGSTSGRAGEQFF.

The V call is TRBV19, the J call TRBJ1-1; possible D gene TRBD1, 5 bases. Germline values: CDR1 LNHDA, CDR2 SQIVND (reference sequence). V lost 4 bases and J lost 1, with 22 bases in between. The CDR3 length is 18 residues. The CDR3 DNA reads TGTGCCAGTAGTAGCCTACGCGTGGCAGGGAAGACGAACACTGAAGCTTTCTTT. It codes for CASSSLRVAGKTNTEAFF.

The chain links TRBV5-1 to TRBJ1-4, with D possibly matching TRBD1 (5 bases). Trimming cost V 4 bases and J 0 bases, with 10 bases left between them. CDR1 is SGHRS and CDR2 is YFSETQ in the germline V gene. The CDR3 sequence is 15 residues long. The CDR3 DNA reads as TGCGCCAGCAGCCCCGACAGAGCAACTAATGAAAAACTGTTTTTT. Translated: CASSPDRATNEKLFF.

J is TRBJ2-3 and V is TRBV4-2; D call uncertain. With 0 bases removed from V and 0 bases from J, the gap between germline ends came to 13 bases. From germline, CDR1 is LGHNA and CDR2 YNFKEQ. The CDR3 is made up of 17 amino acids. CDR3 coding DNA: TGTGCCAGCAGCCAAGACGGTGGGCAGTTTAGCACAGATACGCAGTATTTT. This encodes CASSQDGGQFSTDTQYF.

The chain employs TRBV9 and TRBJ2-1; TRBD2 might be the D (5 bases). V dropped 0 bases and J dropped 9 bases, with 13 bases sitting between them. This CDR3 has 14 amino acids. Germline V CDR1 and CDR2: SGDLS, YYNGEE. The CDR3 nucleotides read TGTGCCAGCAGCGTAGAACTAGAAGGATTTGAGCAGTTCTTC. Amino acids: CASSVELEGFEQFF.

The rearrangement joins TRBV7-3 to TRBJ2-1, with D unresolved. Germline-derived CDR1 and CDR2 are SGHTA and FQGTGA. The CDR3 covers 16 residues. V lost 0 bases and J 3 bases, leaving 12 bases between the germline ends. The CDR3 DNA sequence: TGTGCCAGCAGCTTAACGGGCATCCCTGTCTACAATGAGCAGTTCTTC. Amino acids: CASSLTGIPVYNEQFF.

V usage is TRBV15 and J usage is TRBJ2-1; no clear D. The CDR3 is 12 residues long. Trimming removed 2 bases from V and 7 bases from J, with 6 bases in between. The germline gives CDR1 LNHNV, CDR2 YYDKDF (reference sequence). The CDR3 protein is CATSRLGNEQFF. The CDR3 DNA sequence: TGTGCCACCAGCAGACTTGGAAATGAGCAGTTCTTC.

The V gene is TRBV5-4, the J gene TRBJ2-5; the match to TRBD2 covers 13 bases. The V gene end was trimmed by 3 bases and the J gene end by 1 base; junction bases not matched to a gene: 3. Germline-derived CDR1 and CDR2 are SGHNT and YYREEE (reference sequence). This CDR3 has 16 residues. CDR3: CASSYGLAGAQETQYF. For the CDR3, the DNA is TGTGCCAGCAGCTACGGACTAGCGGGAGCCCAAGAGACCCAGTACTTC.

The gene calls are TRBV4-3 and TRBJ1-5; perhaps TRBD1 as D (6 bases). Trimming pared 1 base from V and 4 bases from J, leaving 11 bases between. Germline-derived CDR1 and CDR2 are LGHNA and YSLEER. The CDR3 runs to 15 residues. This chain's CDR3 is CASSQARGGNQPQHF. The CDR3 DNA reads as TGCGCCAGCAGCCAAGCGAGAGGGGGGAATCAGCCCCAGCATTTT.

The V call is TRBV6-5, the J call TRBJ2-7; 8 positions match TRBD2. V shed 5 bases, J shed 5 bases, and the junction held 11 bases outside the gene matches. The CDR3 runs to 15 residues. CDR1 and CDR2 from the germline V gene are MNHEY and SVGAGI. As DNA, the CDR3 is TGTGCCAGCAGTCAACAGGCGCGGGGGGCCCACGAGCAGTACTTC. It translates to CASSQQARGAHEQYF.

The chain employs TRBV19 and TRBJ1-3; D remains unclear. The CDR3 runs 17 residues. Germline assignment: CDR1 LNHDA and CDR2 SQIVND (reference sequence). The V end was cut by 1 base, the J end by 0 bases, with 13 bases between. The CDR3 loop reads CASSIVNAINSGNTIYF. DNA of the CDR3: TGTGCCAGTAGTATAGTCAACGCAATAAACTCTGGAAACACCATATATTTT.

V and J are TRBV4-2 and TRBJ2-5; TRBD1 might be the D (6 bases). Trimming took off 0 bases at V and 5 bases at J, with 22 bases between the two ends. The CDR3 sequence is 18 residues long. In germline, CDR1 is LGHNA, CDR2 YNFKEQ. CDR3 residues: CASSQDKGGWVRAETQYF. CDR3 nucleotide sequence: TGTGCCAGCAGCCAAGATAAAGGGGGTTGGGTTCGTGCGGAGACCCAGTACTTC.

The chain carries TRBV11-2 and TRBJ2-1, with D unclear. Trimming took 8 bases from V and 4 from J, leaving 9 bases between them. CDR3 length: 12 residues. CDR1 is SGHAT and CDR2 is FQNNGV in the germline V gene. The CDR3 protein is CASGLTYNEQFF. For the CDR3, the DNA is TGTGCCAGCGGGCTGACTTACAATGAGCAGTTCTTC.

This sequence joins TRBV6-4 and TRBJ2-1, with 9 bases aligning to TRBD2. CDR3 size: 15 residues. The J segment lost 0 bases and the V segment lost 4 bases, leaving 1 base of the junction unmatched. Germline CDR1 reads MRHNA; CDR2 reads SNTAGT. Here the CDR3 reads CASSVSGGSYNEQFF. The CDR3 region has the DNA TGTGCCAGCAGTGTTAGCGGGGGCTCCTACAATGAGCAGTTCTTC.

This clone was picked up one time. The chain employs TRBV5-1 and TRBJ2-5; no firm D call. The CDR3 contains 16 residues. Germline assignment: CDR1 SGHRS and CDR2 YFSETQ. Deletions cut 0 bases from V and 2 bases from J, with 14 bases between. CDR3 loop: CASSLGGWKAQETQYF. In DNA, the CDR3 is TGCGCCAGCAGCTTGGGAGGTTGGAAAGCTCAAGAGACCCAGTACTTC.

V and J are TRBV13 and TRBJ2-7; 8 bases agree with TRBD1. V shed 3 bases, J shed 3 bases, and the junction held 13 bases outside the gene matches. In germline, CDR1 is PRHDT, CDR2 FYEKMQ (reference sequence). There are 17 residues in the CDR3. Here the CDR3 DNA reads TGTGCCAGCAGCTTGGCCCGCGGACAGGGAAACCTCTACGAGCAGTACTTC. Residues: CASSLARGQGNLYEQYF. The full variable domain, completed using reference TRBV13 and TRBJ2-7, is AAGVIQSPRHLIKEKRETATLKCYPIPRHDTVYWYQQGPGQDPQFLISFYEKMQSDKGSIPDRFSAQQFSDYHSELNMSSLELGDSALYFCASSLARGQGNLYEQYFGPGTRLTVT.

The chain carries TRBV7-9 and TRBJ2-4; D may be TRBD2 (6 bases). This CDR3 spans 13 amino acids. In germline, CDR1 is SEHNR, CDR2 FQNEAQ (reference sequence). Trimming removed 5 bases at V and 8 bases at J, with 13 bases between. Here the CDR3 DNA reads TGTGCCAGCAGCCCGACTAGTGCAGACATTCAGTACTTC. It translates to CASSPTSADIQYF.

The chain combines TRBV5-5 with TRBJ2-6; possible D gene TRBD2, 7 bases. The CDR3 contains 16 residues. The germline V gene encodes CDR1 SGHKS and CDR2 YYEKEE (reference sequence). Trimming removed 4 bases from V and 4 bases from J, with 15 bases in between. CDR3 protein: CASSPVGGLGANVLTF. The DNA for the CDR3 is TGTGCCAGCAGCCCGGTGGGGGGGCTCGGGGCCAACGTCCTGACTTTC.

This chain joins TRBV10-3 and TRBJ1-1; 10 positions match TRBD1. The CDR3 runs to 13 residues. Trimming cost V 7 bases and J 7 bases; bases outside gene matches: 6. Germline CDR1 ENHRY, CDR2 SYGVKD. CDR3 sequence: CAITKGQGYEAFF. DNA of the CDR3: TGTGCCATCACCAAGGGACAGGGGTATGAAGCTTTCTTT.

V is TRBV15 and J is TRBJ1-4; 8 nucleotides match TRBD1. Germline CDR1 LNHNV, CDR2 YYDKDF (reference sequence). This CDR3 has 15 amino acids. Losses at the gene ends were 4 bases for V and 7 bases for J; bases not matched to a gene: 8. CDR3: CATSIQGAPGEKLFF. For the CDR3, the DNA is TGTGCCACCAGCATTCAGGGGGCCCCGGGTGAAAAACTGTTTTTT.

The chain couples TRBV12-5 to TRBJ1-2; D gene unclear. The CDR3 totals 13 residues. The ends were cut back, 5 bases at V and 2 bases at J, with 9 bases in the middle. The germline gives CDR1 LGHNT, CDR2 FRNRAP. The CDR3 DNA sequence: TGTGCTAGTGGTCCACCAGAAAACTATGGCTACACCTTC. Amino acids: CASGPPENYGYTF.

The V gene is TRBV30, the J gene TRBJ1-4, with D unclear. Germline CDR1 GTSNPN, CDR2 SVGIG (reference sequence). The CDR3 runs to 13 residues. V lost 7 bases and J lost 0, with 9 bases in between. The CDR3 nucleotides are TGTGCCTCGACGGCCACAACTAATGAAAAACTGTTTTTT. Translation gives CASTATTNEKLFF.